A selection of T cell receptor beta chains follows, all from one sample in a study of shared clonotypes between healthy human individuals. Using immunoSEQ multiplex PCR, the repertoire was profiled, and TCRdb retains in-frame clones only, with some absent. The sample holds about 2,500,000 clones; around 90% are singletons and the top ten take 0.14%. Material: naive CD4+ T cells sorted from blood. The receptors here all came from a man between 18 and 29 years old in good health. The CDR3 runs from the conserved cysteine through the conserved F or W. A D gene is named only where the DNA matches it firmly. The size of a clone is reported for some rows only, either as once, few or many, or as a class for expanded clones.

TRBV2	TRBJ2-7	TRBD2	-	12	TGTGCCAGCGCGGGGGGGCTACACGAGCAGTACTTC	CASAGGLHEQYF
TRBV7-2	TRBJ2-4	TRBD1	-	15	TGTGCCAGCAGCTTAGGGACAGGGTCAGGGAACATTCAGTACTTC	CASSLGTGSGNIQYF
TRBV5-4	TRBJ2-3	TRBD2	-	18	TGTGCCAGCAGCTTAGGGGGGGGAAAAGCGGGAGTCACAGATACGCAGTATTTT	CASSLGGGKAGVTDTQYF
TRBV5-1	TRBJ1-4	TRBD1	-	16	TGCGCCAGCAGCTTGGGCAGACAGGGGGGAAATGAAAAACTGTTTTTT	CASSLGRQGGNEKLFF
TRBV19	TRBJ1-1	-	-	13	TGTGCCAGTAACCGACAGTTAAACACTGAAGCTTTCTTT	CASNRQLNTEAFF
TRBV10-1	TRBJ2-2	-	-	14	TGCGCCAGCAGTGAGGGGGGCCACACCGGGGAGCTGTTTTTT	CASSEGGHTGELFF
TRBV15	TRBJ1-1	-	once	13	TGTGCCACCAGCAGAGTCGAGAACACTGAAGCTTTCTTT	CATSRVENTEAFF
TRBV14	TRBJ1-1	TRBD1	-	13	TGTGCCAGCAGCCTACGTGGGACAGGGGTAACTTTCTTT	CASSLRGTGVTFF
TRBV6-1	TRBJ1-6	TRBD1	-	15	TGTGCCAGCAGCGATGGGACAGGCAGTAATTCACCCCTCCACTTT	CASSDGTGSNSPLHF
TRBV6-6	TRBJ2-7	-	-	12	TGTGCCAGCAGTTATAGCAGCTACGAGCAGTACTTC	CASSYSSYEQYF
TRBV2	TRBJ2-2	TRBD1	-	15	TGTGCCAGCATGGGTGGGACAGGGAACACCGGGGAGCTGTTTTTT	CASMGGTGNTGELFF
TRBV6-5	TRBJ2-3	-	-	14	TGTGCCAGCAGTCCCGTCGTGCCCGCAGATACGCAGTATTTT	CASSPVVPADTQYF
TRBV4-3	TRBJ1-2	-	once	20	TGCGCCAGCAGCCAAGAATGGTTAGGTTGGACAGAAAATGACAACTATGGCTACACCTTC	CASSQEWLGWTENDNYGYTF
TRBV7-6	TRBJ1-3	-	-	17	TGTGCCAGCACCTTGCAACAGGCGTACTCCTCTGGAAACACCATATATTTT	CASTLQQAYSSGNTIYF
TRBV11-2	TRBJ2-6	TRBD1	-	16	TGTGCCAGCAGGTTTGGACAGGGGGCTGGGGCCAACGTCCTGACTTTC	CASRFGQGAGANVLTF
TRBV4-3	TRBJ1-6	-	-	14	TGCGCCAGCGGCCAGAGCTCCTATAATTCACCCCTCCACTTT	CASGQSSYNSPLHF
TRBV7-2	TRBJ2-1	TRBD2	-	14	TGTGCCAGCAGCTTAGGCGGGAGCTCCCATGAGCAGTTCTTC	CASSLGGSSHEQFF
TRBV5-1	TRBJ2-1	-	-	16	TGCGCCAGCAGCTTGGGACTAGGTCCTACTCCTAATGAGCAGTTCTTC	CASSLGLGPTPNEQFF
TRBV5-1	TRBJ1-5	-	-	18	TGCGCCAGCAGCTTCCACGGGACCCCTTTTTATAGCAATCAGCCCCAGCATTTT	CASSFHGTPFYSNQPQHF
TRBV20-1	TRBJ2-7	-	-	10	TGCAGCGTTTGGGGCTACGAGCAGTACTTC	CSVWGYEQYF
TRBV19	TRBJ2-7	-	-	12	TGTGCCAGTAGCGGCAGGGGCTACGAGCAGTACTTC	CASSGRGYEQYF
TRBV19	TRBJ1-2	-	-	14	TGTGCCAGTAGTATAGGCGGCGGTTCTAATGGCTACACCTTC	CASSIGGGSNGYTF
TRBV30	TRBJ1-6	-	-	16	TGTGCCTGGATCGGGGCGGGGGGACCGAGTAATTCACCCCTCCACTTT	CAWIGAGGPSNSPLHF
TRBV30	TRBJ1-5	-	-	13	TGTGCCTGGAGTCAGACAGGAAGACAGCCCCAGCATTTT	CAWSQTGRQPQHF
TRBV18	TRBJ2-5	-	-	15	TGTGCCAGCTCACCAAGCGGACAGAAGCAAGAGACCCAGTACTTC	CASSPSGQKQETQYF
TRBV5-1	TRBJ2-3	-	-	17	TGCGCCAGCAGCTCCGGCGGTAGTACTACTAGCACAGATACGCAGTATTTT	CASSSGGSTTSTDTQYF
TRBV7-7	TRBJ2-5	-	-	14	TGTGCTAGCAGCTTAGGGGCCGTTGGGGAGACCCAGTACTTC	CASSLGAVGETQYF
TRBV7-4	TRBJ2-1	-	-	20	TGTGCCAGCAGCCAACCCGGGGGCTATGCGCGGCTCAGGAGCTCCAATGAGCAGTTCTTC	CASSQPGGYARLRSSNEQFF